This note documents a single TCR beta chain sequence. Its antigen is not yet known. The sample holds no much larger clone one base away, and base qualities are not on file. This specimen belongs to a study of shared clonotypes between healthy human individuals (dated by TCRdb to about 2020). Looking at the study overall: A few men and a couple of women, aged 18 to 49 years, made up the cohort. Between about 0.85 and 10 billion PBMCs per donor were obtained by leukapheresis. For each donor, three plates each were used for CD4 naive and CD4 memory, two plates were used for CD8 naive, and one plate was used for CD8 memory. To increase sequencing depth and limit assay-specific biases, TCR repertoire library preparation and sequencing were carried out by different laboratories using diverse techniques. Blood TCR repertoires of a handful of healthy adults were deeply sequenced to estimate repertoire size and the extent of clonotype sharing between individuals. General study outcomes and caveats: The small number of donors limited the genetic and exposure-history diversity represented. Pairwise subsampling led to the expectation that sequencing depth would affect the degree of clonotype sharing among donors. Sampling was restricted to blood, and TCR repertoires in tissues likely differ from the TCR repertoires found in blood. Across a few donors, about 5.2% of naive CD4, more than 3% of naive CD8, 2% to 2.5% of memory CD4, and roughly 0.41% of memory CD8 clonotypes were shared. Naive subsets generally had larger estimated clonotype richness than memory subsets. Even with the large sequencing depth, rarefaction of the sorted-subset datasets indicated that sequencing was incomplete. Compared with non-shared clonotypes, the clonotypes found in all four sorted-subset donors had higher generation probabilities.

The germline V gene (reference sequence) sets CDR1 to SGHNT and CDR2 to YYREEE. There are 16 amino acids in the CDR3, from cysteine to phenylalanine inclusive. The CDR3 DNA has 48 bases and is translated from base 1. Clipping removes 4 bases from V and 5 bases from J, with 12 as the unmatched junction base count. Healthy HIV-negative adults with no recently reported acute infections or vaccinations were included as donors. Every donor was a Caucasian adult residing in Nashville, Tennessee, USA. CD4+ T cells were enriched through magnetic negative selection, after which naive cells were positively selected on CD45RA and the remaining negative fraction served as the memory subset. After blood collection by leukapheresis, PBMCs were isolated using Ficoll-Histopaque density gradient centrifugation and then cryopreserved in the vapor phase of liquid nitrogen. Purity and quantity of every magnetically sorted T cell population were checked by analytical flow cytometry. Genomic DNA was isolated from each sorted fraction and quantified by UV absorbance on a Nanodrop 2000c.

TCR CDR3 regions were amplified from genomic DNA by multiplex PCR using the deep immunoSEQ assay. Extracted genomic DNA from each cell subset was spread evenly across all wells of several immunoSEQ 96-well plates, with each plate serving as a replicate. For sorted subsets, 200 ng of genomic DNA, equivalent to roughly 33,000 T cell genomes, went into each replicate PCR. Purified libraries were measured with a Qubit 3.0 fluorometer, size-checked on a Bioanalyzer 2100, and measured again with the KAPA Library Quantification kit. Each immunoSEQ 96-well plate was sequenced on its own single-read 150-cycle Illumina NextSeq 550 flow cell. The paper's data handling went like this. The immunoSEQ output contained only junctional sequences without quality scores, so filtering could not match that applied to full-length reads. To assign V/J genes and CDR3, sequences were annotated using PyIR, a Python wrapper for IgBLAST v1.9, with IMGT germline references. Any read was removed if the V/J assignment was weak (E-value above 1e-6), the CDR3 was missing, or the read contained stop codons, out-of-frame junctions, or ambiguous translated residues. V3J clonotypes were defined as sequences sharing an identical inferred V gene, J gene, and CDR3 amino acid sequence. The percentage overlap between two repertoires was calculated by dividing the number of shared unique clonotypes by the size of the smaller repertoire. Three approaches were used to assess repertoire richness: RTK rarefaction, the Chao1 estimator, and Recon v2.1 estimates of unobserved clonotypes. Generation probabilities for all TCRbeta clonotypes obtained by the gDNA method from a handful of donors were computed using OLGA. Held by TCRdb, this immuneACCESS table contains in-frame sequences only and omits some clones. Under half of the omission traces to an unresolved V gene where checked; the cause of the rest is unknown. V, J and clone size reflect that table, while D and trimming were determined from the DNA. This sample lists hundreds of thousands of clones; more than 60% were detected once. The top ten clones comprise about 9.4% of the sample.

This TCR was recovered from a man between 25 and 39 years old in good health. The receptor chain draws on TRBV5-4 and TRBJ2-5, with 9 middle bases fitting TRBD1. Sequencing was performed on memory CD4+ T cells sorted from blood. What this sample's cell subset or site label stands for: CD45RA-negative fraction. In nucleotide form, the sequence is TGTGCCAGCAGCCCGAAACTACAGGGGGCTTATGAGACCCAGTACTTC. Translated, it reads CASSPKLQGAYETQYF. Outside the CDR3, residues come from the reference TRBV5-4 and TRBJ2-5 proteins, so the full variable domain is: ETGVTQSPTHLIKTRGQQVTLRCSSQSGHNTVSWYQQALGQGPQFIFQYYREEENGRGNFPPRFSGLQFPNYSSELNVNALELDDSALYLCASSPKLQGAYETQYFGPGTRLLVL.